This T cell receptor (beta chain) was obtained from a study of shared T cell receptors in the human thymus. This CDR3 has 16 residues. Germline values: CDR1 SEHNR, CDR2 FQNEAQ (reference sequence). V was pared by 4 bases and J by 0 bases, with 15 bases between. The data were produced by immunoSEQ multiplex PCR, yet TCRdb's version contains in-frame clones alone and is incomplete. The table shows about 710,000 clones, with roughly 86% occurring only once. The same sample was also studied in work on human thymus T cells. That report adds: Infants, healthy and Finnish, who were having corrective surgery for congenital heart defects served as donors. Related reports documented highly overlapping thymic repertoires among unrelated individuals.

This sequence was found in a boy under two years old with a congenital heart defect. The V call is TRBV7-9, the J call TRBJ1-2, with no clear D. Sample: thymocytes. The CDR3 nucleotides read TGTGCCAGCAGCTCCACGGTCCGGGGTGCTAACTATGGCTACACCTTC. This gives the protein CASSSTVRGANYGYTF.